The next 10 T cell receptor beta chains were all read from a single sample in a study of shared clonotypes between healthy human individuals (TCRdb year 2020). The library was generated by the immunoSEQ multiplex PCR assay. TCRdb holds this immuneACCESS table with in-frame rearrangements only. Some clones are missing; in checked studies, unresolved V genes explain under half, and the rest has no known cause. Counted in this sample were some 2,000,000 clones; approximately 94% of them appeared once. 0.1% to 0.15% of the sample belongs to the ten largest clones. The sequenced sample was naive CD4+ T cells sorted from blood. Explained via the paper, the cell subset or site label denotes: CD45RA+ positively selected. The receptors originated from a man between 18 and 35 years old in good health.

The CDR3 loop reads CASSPTSGSYNEQFF. In nucleotides, the CDR3 is TGCGCCAGCAGCCCGACTAGCGGGTCGTACAATGAGCAGTTCTTC. The chain employs TRBV4-1 and TRBJ2-1, with TRBD2 matching over 10 bases. The CDR3 consists of 15 residues. The germline V gene has CDR1 MGHRA and CDR2 YSYEKL. The J segment lost 4 bases and the V segment lost 4 bases, leaving 4 bases of the junction unmatched.

The chain is built from TRBV11-2 and TRBJ1-1, with D possibly TRBD1 on 6 matching bases. Looked up from germline, CDR1 is SGHAT and CDR2 is FQNNGV. V was shortened by 5 bases and J by 5 bases, with 12 bases between the two germline ends. This CDR3 comprises 13 residues. The CDR3 DNA follows: TGTGCCAGCAGCCCCACAGGGAGAACTGAAGCTTTCTTT. Its protein product is CASSPTGRTEAFF.

This clone has just one count. This chain joins TRBV9 and TRBJ2-3; the D is unclear. Per the germline V gene, CDR1 is SGDLS and CDR2 is YYNGEE. The V end lost 0 bases, the J end lost 6 bases, and 11 bases lay between the germline ends. The CDR3 sequence is 14 residues long. The chain's CDR3 is CASSVGNILDTQYF. DNA for the CDR3: TGTGCCAGCAGCGTAGGTAACATCCTCGATACGCAGTATTTT.

This clone was counted between two and nine times. The chain carries TRBV2 and TRBJ2-2; TRBD1 might be the D (5 bases). Germline CDR1 reads SNHLY; CDR2 reads FYNNEI. Trimming took off 4 bases at V and 5 bases at J, with 17 bases between the two ends. The length of the CDR3 is 16 residues. The CDR3 loop is CASSVSWGAVTGELFF. The CDR3 coding sequence is TGTGCCAGCAGTGTGTCGTGGGGCGCTGTTACCGGGGAGCTGTTTTTT.

The chain is built from TRBV7-9 and TRBJ2-3; 9 bases map to TRBD1. The CDR3 is made up of 15 amino acids. Trimming removed 4 bases from V and 4 bases from J; junction bases left unmatched: 6. In germline, CDR1 is SEHNR, CDR2 FQNEAQ (reference sequence). CDR3: CASSWDRVRSDTQYF. As DNA, the CDR3 is TGTGCCAGCAGCTGGGACAGGGTACGTTCAGATACGCAGTATTTT. Combining the CDR3 with reference TRBV7-9 and TRBJ2-3 gives the whole variable domain DTGVSQNPRHKITKRGQNVTFRCDPISEHNRLYWYRQTLGQGPEFLTYFQNEAQLEKSRLLSDRFSAERPKGSFSTLEIQRTEQGDSAMYLCASSWDRVRSDTQYFGPGTRLTVL.

The rearrangement links TRBV4-2 to TRBJ2-5; TRBD2 matches at 7 bases. Unmatched junction bases numbered 9, after V lost 0 bases and J lost 2 bases. The CDR3 contains 17 residues. From germline, CDR1 is LGHNA and CDR2 YNFKEQ. This CDR3 is CASSQDPLVGGQETQYF. As DNA, the CDR3 is TGTGCCAGCAGCCAAGATCCCTTAGTCGGGGGGCAAGAGACCCAGTACTTC.

The chain has TRBV29-1 and TRBJ2-1; D may correspond to TRBD1 or TRBD2 (5 bases each). The CDR3 loop spans 15 amino acids. Per the germline V gene, CDR1 is SQVTM and CDR2 is ANQGSEA. V lost 7 bases to trimming and J lost 0 bases, with 16 bases between them. Here the CDR3 DNA reads TGCAGCGCCCAAGTGGGGGTGGGCTCCTACAATGAGCAGTTCTTC. It specifies CSAQVGVGSYNEQFF.

V is TRBV5-1 and J is TRBJ2-7, with D tentatively TRBD1 (5 bases). The length of the CDR3 is 15 residues. Trimming stripped 3 bases from V and 5 bases from J, with 18 bases between. Germline loops: CDR1 SGHRS, CDR2 YFSETQ. The DNA of the CDR3 is TGCGCCAGCAGCTCCGGCGGACAAGGTATTAACGAGCAGTACTTC. Protein product: CASSSGGQGINEQYF.

The chain is built from TRBV5-4 and TRBJ1-2; D is unclear. The V gene's germline CDR1 is SGHNT and CDR2 YYREEE (reference sequence). V was trimmed by 2 bases and J by 4 bases, leaving 9 bases between them. The CDR3 loop spans 13 amino acids. The CDR3 reads CASSFPDSYGYTF. CDR3 DNA sequence: TGTGCCAGCAGCTTTCCCGACTCCTATGGCTACACCTTC.

J is TRBJ2-2 and V is TRBV10-1; 9 bases match TRBD1. J was trimmed by 3 bases and V by 3 bases; bases with no gene match: 8. Germline V gene sequence: CDR1 WNHNN, CDR2 SYGVQD (reference sequence). The CDR3 runs 17 residues. The CDR3 is CASSDHQGQGHTGELFF. The CDR3 DNA reads as TGCGCCAGCAGTGATCATCAGGGACAGGGTCACACCGGGGAGCTGTTTTTT.